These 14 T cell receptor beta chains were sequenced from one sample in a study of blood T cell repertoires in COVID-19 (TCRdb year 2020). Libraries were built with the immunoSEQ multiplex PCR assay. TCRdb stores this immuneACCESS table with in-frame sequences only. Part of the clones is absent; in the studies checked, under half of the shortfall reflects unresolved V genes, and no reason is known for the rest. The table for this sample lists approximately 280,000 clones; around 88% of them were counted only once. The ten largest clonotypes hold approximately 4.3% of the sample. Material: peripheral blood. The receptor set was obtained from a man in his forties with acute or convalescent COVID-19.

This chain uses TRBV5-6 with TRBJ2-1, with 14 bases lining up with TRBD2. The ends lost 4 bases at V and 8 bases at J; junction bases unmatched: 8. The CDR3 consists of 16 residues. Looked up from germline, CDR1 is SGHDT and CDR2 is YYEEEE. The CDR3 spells CASSRLAGGIQYEQFF. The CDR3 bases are TGTGCCAGCAGCCGACTAGCGGGGGGGATTCAATATGAGCAGTTCTTC.

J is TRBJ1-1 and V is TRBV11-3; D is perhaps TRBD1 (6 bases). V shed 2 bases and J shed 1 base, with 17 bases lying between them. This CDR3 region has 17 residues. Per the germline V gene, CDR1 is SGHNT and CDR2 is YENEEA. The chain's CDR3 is CASSLTGGGRTNTEAFF. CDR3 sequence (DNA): TGTGCCAGCAGCTTAACGGGGGGCGGAAGGACGAACACTGAAGCTTTCTTT.

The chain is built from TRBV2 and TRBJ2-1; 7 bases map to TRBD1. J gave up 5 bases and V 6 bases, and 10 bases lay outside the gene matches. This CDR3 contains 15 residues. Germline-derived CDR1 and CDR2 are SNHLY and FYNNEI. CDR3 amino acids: CASRLTGTVDNEQFF. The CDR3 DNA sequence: TGTGCCAGCAGGCTAACCGGGACAGTGGACAATGAGCAGTTCTTC.

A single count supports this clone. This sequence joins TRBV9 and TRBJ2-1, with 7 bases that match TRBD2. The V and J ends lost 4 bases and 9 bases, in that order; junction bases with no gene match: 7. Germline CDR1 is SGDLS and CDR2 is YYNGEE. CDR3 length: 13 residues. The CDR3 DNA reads TGTGCCAGCAGCCAGACTAGCTTCAGTGAGCAGTTCTTC. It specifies CASSQTSFSEQFF.

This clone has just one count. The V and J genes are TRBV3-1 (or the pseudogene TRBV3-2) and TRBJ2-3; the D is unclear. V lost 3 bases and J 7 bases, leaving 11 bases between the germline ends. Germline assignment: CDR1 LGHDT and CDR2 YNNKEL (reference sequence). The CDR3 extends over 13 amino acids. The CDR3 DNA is TGTGCCAGCAGCCAGTCGAGGAGAAATACGCAGTATTTT. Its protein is CASSQSRRNTQYF.

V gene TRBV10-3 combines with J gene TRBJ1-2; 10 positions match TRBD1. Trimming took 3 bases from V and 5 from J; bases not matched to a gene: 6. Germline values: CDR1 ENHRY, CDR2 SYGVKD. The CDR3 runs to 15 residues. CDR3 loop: CAISEFGTGVYGYTF. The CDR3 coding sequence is TGTGCCATCAGTGAATTTGGGACAGGGGTTTATGGCTACACCTTC.

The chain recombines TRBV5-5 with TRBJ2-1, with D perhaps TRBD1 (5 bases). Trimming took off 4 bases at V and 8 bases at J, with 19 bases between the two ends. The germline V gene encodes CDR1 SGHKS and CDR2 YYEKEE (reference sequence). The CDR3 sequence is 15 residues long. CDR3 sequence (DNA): TGTGCCAGCAGCATCGGACAAGGTAGTATCGATGAGCAGTTCTTC. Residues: CASSIGQGSIDEQFF.

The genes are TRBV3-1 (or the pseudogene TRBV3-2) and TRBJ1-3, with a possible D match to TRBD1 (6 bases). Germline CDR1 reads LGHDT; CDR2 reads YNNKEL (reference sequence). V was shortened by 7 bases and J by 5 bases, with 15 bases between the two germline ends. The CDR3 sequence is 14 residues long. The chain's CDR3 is CASTLRGGRNTIYF. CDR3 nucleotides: TGTGCCAGCACCCTGCGGGGGGGCAGAAACACCATATATTTT.

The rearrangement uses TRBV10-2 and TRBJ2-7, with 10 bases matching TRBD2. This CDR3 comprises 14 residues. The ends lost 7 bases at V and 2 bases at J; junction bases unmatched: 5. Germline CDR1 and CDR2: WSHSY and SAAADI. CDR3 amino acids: CASKITSGAYEQYF. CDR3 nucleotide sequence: TGCGCCAGCAAGATCACTAGCGGGGCCTACGAGCAGTACTTC.

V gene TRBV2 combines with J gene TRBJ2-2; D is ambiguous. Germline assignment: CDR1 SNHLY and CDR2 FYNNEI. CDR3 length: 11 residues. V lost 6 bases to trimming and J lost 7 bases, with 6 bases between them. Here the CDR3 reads CASRFNGELFF. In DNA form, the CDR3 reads TGTGCCAGCAGGTTTAACGGGGAGCTGTTTTTT. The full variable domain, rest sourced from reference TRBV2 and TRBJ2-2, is EPEVTQTPSHQVTQMGQEVILRCVPISNHLYFYWYRQILGQKVEFLVSFYNNEISEKSEIFDDQFSVERPDGSNFTLKIRSTKLEDSAMYFCASRFNGELFFGEGSRLTVL.

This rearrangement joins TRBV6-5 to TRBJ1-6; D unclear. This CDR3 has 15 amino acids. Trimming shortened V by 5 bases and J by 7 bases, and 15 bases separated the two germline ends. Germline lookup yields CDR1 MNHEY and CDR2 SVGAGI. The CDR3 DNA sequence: TGTGCCAGCAGTCCCTTCGGCCCGGGAAATTCACCCCTCCACTTT. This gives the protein CASSPFGPGNSPLHF.

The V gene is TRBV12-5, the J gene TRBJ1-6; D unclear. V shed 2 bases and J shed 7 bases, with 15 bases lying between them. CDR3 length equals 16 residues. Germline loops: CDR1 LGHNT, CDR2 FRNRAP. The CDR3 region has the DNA TGTGCTAGTGGTTTGTTCGGAGACCCAGCAAATTCACCCCTCCACTTT. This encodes CASGLFGDPANSPLHF. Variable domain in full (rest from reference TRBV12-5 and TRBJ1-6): DARVTQTPRHKVTEMGQEVTMRCQPILGHNTVFWYRQTMMQGLELLAYFRNRAPLDDSGMPKDRFSAEMPDATLATLKIQPSEPRDSAVYFCASGLFGDPANSPLHFGNGTRLTVT.

The CDR3 nucleotides are TGCGCCAGCAGCTTGGCGCTAGCGGGAAGCACAGATACGCAGTATTTT. Residues: CASSLALAGSTDTQYF. J is TRBJ2-3 and V is TRBV5-1, with 9 nucleotides matching TRBD2. The germline CDR1 and CDR2 sequences are SGHRS and YFSETQ. The CDR3 runs to 16 residues. V was clipped by 0 bases and J by 0 bases; unmatched bases: 2.

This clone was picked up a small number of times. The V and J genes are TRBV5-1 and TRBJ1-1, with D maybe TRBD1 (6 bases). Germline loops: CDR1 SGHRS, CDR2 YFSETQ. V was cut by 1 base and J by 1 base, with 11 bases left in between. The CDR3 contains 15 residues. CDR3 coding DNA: TGCGCCAGCAGCTTGTGGGGGCTGGCGAACACTGAAGCTTTCTTT. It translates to CASSLWGLANTEAFF. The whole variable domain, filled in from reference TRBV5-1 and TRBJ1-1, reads KAGVTQTPRYLIKTRGQQVTLSCSPISGHRSVSWYQQTPGQGLQFLFEYFSETQRNKGNFPGRFSGRQFSNSRSEMNVSTLELGDSALYLCASSLWGLANTEAFFGQGTRLTVV.